This T cell receptor (beta chain) is from a study of control samples from healthy donors and cancer patients. Clones were read by immunoSEQ multiplex PCR, and TCRdb kept only the in-frame ones, dropping some. This table holds 71,000 or so clones, about nine tenths found once. The length of the CDR3 is 16 residues. The germline V gene encodes CDR1 SGHTA and CDR2 FQGTGA. Trimming shortened V by 5 bases and J by 3 bases, and 18 bases separated the two germline ends. This receptor was obtained from a man aged 55 to 70 with lung cancer. The chain joins TRBV7-3 to TRBJ2-3, with D perhaps TRBD2 (6 bases). Sequenced sample: PBMCs. The CDR3 loop reads CASSPNPLAGTDTQYF. In DNA, the CDR3 is TGTGCCAGCAGCCCGAACCCACTAGCCGGGACAGATACGCAGTATTTT.